This T cell receptor beta chain emerged from a study of blood T cell repertoires in COVID-19. A single count supports this clone. Original processing methods: Cell counts per sample came from amplifying reference gene primers. Clones were read by immunoSEQ multiplex PCR, and TCRdb kept only the in-frame ones, dropping some. V and J calls and clone size come straight from that table; D and trimming were deduced from the DNA. The sample holds approximately 200,000 clones, approximately 84% seen once. Germline values: CDR1 SEHNR, CDR2 FQNEAQ (reference sequence). CDR3 length: 15 amino acids. Trimming took off 5 bases at V and 5 bases at J, with 19 bases between the two ends.

The chain couples TRBV7-9 to TRBJ2-7, with a possible D match to TRBD2 (6 bases). The source material was peripheral blood. This sequence was found in a man between 35 and 55 years old with acute or convalescent COVID-19. The DNA for the CDR3 is TGTGCCAGCAGCACAGCGGGCAGCGTCGTTGACGAGCAGTACTTC. Protein product: CASSTAGSVVDEQYF.